Listed here are 2 T cell receptor beta chains from one sample, sequenced in a study of blood T cells in healthy people across ages (dated by TCRdb to between 2014 and 2016). Libraries were constructed by 5' RACE. The run used an Illumina HiSeq 2500. The second PCR ran for roughly 7 to 11 cycles and used a J-beta primer mix along with a sample-barcoded 5' primer. Using fastp trimming at Q25 and MiXCR clonotype assembly, TCRdb reanalyzed the public sequencing data and kept in-frame beta chains. Each entry merges the rows of one CDR3 protein and shows their most common DNA and genes. Counted in this sample were fewer than 700,000 distinct CDR3 sequences; around 38% of them appeared once. Together, the top ten hold roughly 30% of the sample. Sequencing was carried out using blood. All receptors come from an older man in good health.

The chain employs TRBV7-3 and TRBJ2-5; D might be TRBD1 (5 bases). The CDR3 sequence is 15 residues long. V was cut by 4 bases and J by 4 bases, with 16 bases left in between. The germline gives CDR1 SGHTA, CDR2 FQGTGA. This chain's CDR3 is CASSSRQTSRETQYF. The CDR3 nucleotides read TGTGCCAGCAGCTCCAGACAGACCTCCCGAGAGACCCAGTACTTC.

The chain joins TRBV4-1 to TRBJ2-6; the D is unclear. The CDR3 has 17 residues. Germline V CDR1 and CDR2: MGHRA, YSYEKL. V gave up 1 base and J gave up 0 bases, with 10 bases separating them. The CDR3 spells CASSQVRASSGANVLTF. The CDR3 bases are TGCGCCAGCAGCCAAGTACGGGCGTCCTCTGGGGCCAACGTCCTGACTTTC.